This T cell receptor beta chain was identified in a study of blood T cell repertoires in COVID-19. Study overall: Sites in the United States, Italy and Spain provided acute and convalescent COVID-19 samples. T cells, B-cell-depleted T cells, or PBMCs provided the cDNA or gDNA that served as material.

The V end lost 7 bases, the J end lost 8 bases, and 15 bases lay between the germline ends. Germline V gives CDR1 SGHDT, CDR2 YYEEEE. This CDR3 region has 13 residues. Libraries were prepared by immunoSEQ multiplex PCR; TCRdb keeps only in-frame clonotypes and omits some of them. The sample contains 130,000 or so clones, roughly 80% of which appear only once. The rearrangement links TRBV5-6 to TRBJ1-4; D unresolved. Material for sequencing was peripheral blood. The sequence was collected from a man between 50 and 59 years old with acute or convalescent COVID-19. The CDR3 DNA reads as TGTGCCAGCGAATCAACCCCGGGGGAAAAACTGTTTTTT. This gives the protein CASESTPGEKLFF.